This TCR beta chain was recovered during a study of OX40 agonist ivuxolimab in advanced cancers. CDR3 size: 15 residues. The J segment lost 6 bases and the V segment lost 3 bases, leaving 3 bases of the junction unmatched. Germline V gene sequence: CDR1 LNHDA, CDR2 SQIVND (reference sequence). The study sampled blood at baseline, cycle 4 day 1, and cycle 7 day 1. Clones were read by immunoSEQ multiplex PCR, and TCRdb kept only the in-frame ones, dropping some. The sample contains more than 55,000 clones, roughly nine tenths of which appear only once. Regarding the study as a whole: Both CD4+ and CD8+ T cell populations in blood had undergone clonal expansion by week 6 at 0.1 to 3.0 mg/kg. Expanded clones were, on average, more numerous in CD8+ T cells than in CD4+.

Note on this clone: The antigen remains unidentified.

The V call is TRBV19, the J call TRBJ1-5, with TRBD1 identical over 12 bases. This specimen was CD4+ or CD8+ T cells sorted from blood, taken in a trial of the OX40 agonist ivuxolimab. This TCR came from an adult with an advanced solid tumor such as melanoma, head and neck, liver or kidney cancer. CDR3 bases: TGTGCCAGTAGTATCGGGACAGGGGGCGGTCAGCCCCAGCATTTT. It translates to CASSIGTGGGQPQHF.